Below, 7 T cell receptor beta chains from the same sample are listed, as sequenced in a study of blood T cell repertoires in COVID-19. This table comes from immunoSEQ multiplex PCR, and its TCRdb copy is limited to in-frame clones, with some not included. The sample lists roughly 47,000 clones; 80% to 90% were seen once. Sequences were obtained from peripheral blood. These receptors all come from a woman older than 75 with COVID-19, enrolled during active disease.

V usage is TRBV15 and J usage is TRBJ2-1; the D gene is possibly TRBD2 (7 bases). CDR3 size: 15 residues. The germline V and J ends were trimmed by 3 bases and 4 bases, with 13 bases remaining between them. Per germline, CDR1 LNHNV and CDR2 YYDKDF (reference sequence). CDR3 sequence reads: CATSSGGASYNEQFF. CDR3 DNA sequence: TGTGCCACCAGCAGTGGGGGGGCCAGTTACAATGAGCAGTTCTTC. The variable domain in full, completed from reference TRBV15 and TRBJ2-1, reads DAMVIQNPRYQVTQFGKPVTLSCSQTLNHNVMYWYQQKSSQAPKLLFHYYDKDFNNEADTPDNFQSRRPNTSFCFLDIRSPGLGDTAMYLCATSSGGASYNEQFFGPGTRLTVL.

V usage is TRBV5-1 and J usage is TRBJ2-7, with 7 nucleotides matching TRBD1. With V trimmed by 0 bases and J by 5 bases, 11 bases remained unmatched. Germline CDR1 is SGHRS and CDR2 is YFSETQ. The CDR3 length is 16 residues. Here the CDR3 DNA reads TGCGCCAGCAGCTTGGACCCGGGACAGTCCAGGAACGAGCAGTACTTC. Protein sequence: CASSLDPGQSRNEQYF.

This chain joins TRBV19 and TRBJ1-1; tentatively, D is TRBD1 (6 bases). Germline V CDR1 and CDR2: LNHDA, SQIVND (reference sequence). The V and J ends lost 5 bases and 5 bases respectively, with 15 bases between them. The CDR3 length is 14 residues. Here the CDR3 reads CASSLQQGVTEAFF. CDR3 bases: TGTGCCAGTAGTCTTCAACAGGGTGTGACTGAAGCTTTCTTT.

J is TRBJ2-5 and V is TRBV4-3; 13 positions match TRBD2. Germline loops: CDR1 LGHNA, CDR2 YSLEER. CDR3 size: 16 residues. J gave up 5 bases and V 1 base, and 4 bases lay outside the gene matches. CDR3 sequence (DNA): TGCGCCAGCAGCCAAGGACTAGCGGGGGGCCAGGAGACCCAGTACTTC. It yields the protein CASSQGLAGGQETQYF.

The gene calls are TRBV5-1 and TRBJ2-7, with D hard to call. The CDR3 sequence is 12 residues long. The V and J ends lost 4 bases and 2 bases respectively, with 7 bases between them. Germline V gives CDR1 SGHRS, CDR2 YFSETQ. The CDR3 DNA reads TGCGCCAGCAGCCTAGGAGCCTACGAGCAGTACTTC. Protein sequence: CASSLGAYEQYF.

The chain links TRBV2 to TRBJ1-3; D is undetermined. Trimming removed 7 bases from V and 0 bases from J, with 16 bases in between. The germline V gene has CDR1 SNHLY and CDR2 FYNNEI. This CDR3 is 16 amino acids long. CDR3 nucleotide sequence: TGTGCCAGCACCTTGGAGGACTGGAGCTCTGGAAACACCATATATTTT. Translating gives CASTLEDWSSGNTIYF.

The V gene is TRBV18, the J gene TRBJ1-2; TRBD1 aligns across 7 bases. V lost 8 bases to trimming and J lost 7 bases; unmatched junction nucleotides: 16. CDR1 and CDR2 from the germline V gene are KGHSH and LQKENI. This CDR3 is 15 amino acids long. CDR3 nucleotides: TGTGCCAGCACAGTCTCTGCCAGGGGGATTGCTGGCTACACCTTC. Amino acids: CASTVSARGIAGYTF.